What follows are 19 T cell receptor beta chains derived from one specimen sequenced in a study of metastatic and nonmetastatic thyroid tumors. Ahead of thyroid surgery, no patient had received treatment of any kind. TCRdb recomputed clones from the PCR reads via MiXCR. The repertoire holds 15,000 or so clones, with roughly 21% as singletons. The sequencing sample was made of tumor tissue. These TCRs come from a female donor with papillary thyroid cancer or a benign thyroid nodule (not recorded which). Some clones in this sample may be carry-over from other donors' samples.

In regard to this clone: A much larger clone differs by one base, so this may be a read error. The rearrangement links TRBV11-3 to TRBJ2-7, with D maybe TRBD2 (6 bases). The germline V gene encodes CDR1 SGHNT and CDR2 YENEEA. The length of the CDR3 is 12 residues. This CDR3 is CASSSSVYEQHF. CDR3 sequence (DNA): TGTGCCAGCAGCTCTAGCGTTTACGAGCAGCACTTC.

This clone was seen a few times. The junction departs from germline at one end; a sequencing error may be responsible. J is TRBJ2-6 and V is TRBV7-8; D uncertain. The CDR3 is made up of 12 amino acids. The germline V gene encodes CDR1 SGHVS and CDR2 FQNEAQ. The CDR3 is CASSPTADVLTF. The CDR3 DNA sequence: TGTGCCAGCAGCCCCACGGCCGACGTCCTGACTTTC.

Relative to its sample, this clone is medium-sized. This chain joins TRBV6-1 and TRBJ2-5, with 8 nucleotides matching TRBD1. Germline-derived CDR1 and CDR2 are MNHNS and SASEGT. The CDR3 consists of 14 residues. With V trimmed by 0 bases and J by 7 bases, 4 bases remained unmatched. The CDR3 region is CASSEATGEWTQYF. The CDR3 region has the DNA TGTGCCAGCAGTGAAGCGACAGGGGAATGGACCCAGTACTTC.

This clone is classed as medium-sized. The chain uses TRBV7-8 and TRBJ2-7; 8 nucleotides line up with TRBD2. This CDR3 region has 12 residues. V dropped 5 bases and J dropped 6; count of bases not matched to a gene: 3. Looked up from germline, CDR1 is SGHVS and CDR2 is FQNEAQ. As DNA, the CDR3 is TGTGCCAGCAGCCTCACTAGCGGCGAGCAGTACTTC. Protein sequence: CASSLTSGEQYF.

This clone was observed many times. The chain employs TRBV25-1 and TRBJ2-7; 9 nucleotides line up with TRBD1. Germline assignment: CDR1 MGHDK and CDR2 SYGVNS. Germline trimming cut 1 base from V and 0 bases from J; bases unmatched to any gene: 4. There are 16 residues in the CDR3. Written as DNA, the CDR3 is TGTGCCAGCAGTGAATTGGGACAGGGCGTCTCCTACGAGCAGTACTTC. Its protein product is CASSELGQGVSYEQYF.

This clone was seen many times. Other nucleotide sequences from this sample produce the same CDR3. The CDR3 DNA is TGTGCCAGCTCACCCGATTTTCTAACTAACTATGGCTACACCTTC. This codes for CASSPDFLTNYGYTF. The chain joins TRBV18 to TRBJ1-2; no clear D. From germline, CDR1 is KGHSH and CDR2 LQKENI. V dropped 3 bases and J dropped 0 bases, with 11 bases sitting between them. The length of the CDR3 is 15 residues. Full variable domain (rest looked up from reference TRBV18 and TRBJ1-2): NAGVMQNPRHLVRRRGQEARLRCSPMKGHSHVYWYRQLPEEGLKFMVYLQKENIIDESGMPKERFSAEFPKEGPSILRIQQVVRGDSAAYFCASSPDFLTNYGYTFGSGTRLTVV.

By share, this clone ranks as medium-sized (0.01 to 0.1%). The chain is built from TRBV19 and TRBJ2-5; 7 nucleotides align to TRBD1. The CDR3 totals 15 residues. V shed 3 bases, J shed 4 bases, and the junction held 8 bases outside the gene matches. The germline V gene has CDR1 LNHDA and CDR2 SQIVND (reference sequence). CDR3 residues: CASSIRAHRGETQYF. The CDR3 DNA follows: TGTGCCAGTAGTATCAGGGCACACAGGGGAGAGACCCAGTACTTC.

By share, this clone ranks as medium-sized. The rearrangement joins TRBV2 to TRBJ2-7; D remains unclear. Deletions cut 8 bases from V and 3 bases from J, with 8 bases between. Germline loops: CDR1 SNHLY, CDR2 FYNNEI. The CDR3 has 11 amino acids. This chain's CDR3 is CASRAYYEQYF. CDR3 nucleotides: TGTGCCAGCCGGGCCTACTACGAGCAGTACTTC.

This clone was seen ten or more times. The chain recombines TRBV5-5 with TRBJ1-1; D unclear. Between the trimmed V and J ends, which lost 3 bases and 3 bases, there was a span of 9 bases. CDR3 length equals 13 residues. Looked up from germline, CDR1 is SGHKS and CDR2 is YYEKEE (reference sequence). The chain's CDR3 is CASSWEWDTEAFF. In DNA form, the CDR3 reads TGTGCCAGCAGCTGGGAGTGGGACACTGAAGCTTTCTTT.

About this clone itself: This may arise from a read error, as a much more abundant clone is one base away. The chain uses TRBV24-1 and TRBJ2-7; a weak D match, TRBD1 (5 bases). V lost 4 bases and J lost 5, with 14 bases in between. CDR3 length: 14 residues. Germline V gene sequence: CDR1 KGHDR, CDR2 SFDVKD. CDR3 loop: CATSETWTYNEQYF. The CDR3 DNA reads TGTGCCACCAGTGAAACCTGGACATATAACGAGCAGTACTTC.

By share, this clone counts as medium-sized (0.01 to 0.1%). The chain couples TRBV19 to TRBJ1-2; D possibly corresponds to TRBD1 (6 bases). Trimming took off 9 bases at V and 6 bases at J, with 11 bases between the two ends. The CDR3 extends over 11 amino acids. The germline CDR1 and CDR2 sequences are LNHDA and SQIVND (reference sequence). The CDR3 reads CASTGLNGYTF. CDR3 coding DNA: TGTGCCAGCACAGGGTTGAATGGCTACACCTTC.

This clone was counted once. The V gene is TRBV4-1, the J gene TRBJ2-2; D is ambiguous. The V gene's germline CDR1 is MGHRA and CDR2 YSYEKL. The CDR3 extends over 14 amino acids. Trimming removed 3 bases from V and 0 bases from J, with 5 bases in between. CDR3 sequence: CASSQNTNTGELFF. The CDR3, as DNA: TGCGCCAGCAGCCAGAACACGAACACCGGGGAGCTGTTTTTT.

Only a few counts were recorded for this clone. The chain carries TRBV6-4 and TRBJ2-3; unclear D gene. Germline V gene data show CDR1 as MRHNA and CDR2 as SNTAGT. The CDR3 contains 13 residues. V was cut by 4 bases and J by 6 bases, with 11 bases left in between. CDR3: CASSATTLDTQYF. In DNA form, the CDR3 reads TGTGCCAGCAGTGCGACAACCTTGGATACGCAGTATTTT.

This clone occurred many times. The chain employs TRBV6-4 and TRBJ2-1; D is possibly TRBD1 (5 bases). The CDR3 consists of 13 residues. V was cut by 3 bases and J by 5 bases, with 8 bases left in between. Germline V gene sequence: CDR1 MRHNA, CDR2 SNTAGT. The CDR3 reads CASSEDKHNEQFF. In DNA, the CDR3 is TGTGCCAGCAGTGAGGACAAGCACAATGAGCAGTTCTTC.

The chain carries TRBV20-1 and TRBJ2-2, with 8 bases lining up with TRBD2. V gave up 0 bases and J gave up 1 base; unmatched junction bases: 10. The length of the CDR3 is 18 residues. Germline V gives CDR1 DFQATT, CDR2 SNEGSKA (reference sequence). CDR3 loop: CSARDPSGRGWNTGELFF. DNA of the CDR3: TGCAGTGCTAGAGATCCAAGCGGGAGAGGGTGGAACACCGGGGAGCTGTTTTTT.

This clone occurred a few times. The rearrangement links TRBV19 to TRBJ2-1, with 12 bases aligning to TRBD2. The CDR3 has 13 residues. The V and J ends lost 8 bases and 10 bases, in that order; junction bases with no gene match: 6. Germline V gene lookup returns CDR1 LNHDA and CDR2 SQIVND (reference sequence). In DNA, the CDR3 is TGTGCCAGTGGGACTAGCGGGCCCTTAGAGCAGTTCTTC. This codes for CASGTSGPLEQFF.

In this sample, this clone turned up a few times. V and J are TRBV4-1 and TRBJ2-7; 7 positions match TRBD2. The CDR3 is 16 residues long. V trimming: 2 bases; J trimming: 2 bases; junction bases outside the gene matches: 9. Germline V lookup: CDR1 MGHRA, CDR2 YSYEKL. CDR3: CASSQSNRAGAYEQYF. The CDR3 region has the DNA TGCGCCAGCAGCCAAAGTAACCGGGCGGGGGCCTACGAGCAGTACTTC.

By share, this clone ranks as medium-sized. The chain is built from TRBV27 and TRBJ2-2; 11 bases align to TRBD2. V lost 5 bases to trimming and J lost 0 bases; unmatched junction nucleotides: 8. This CDR3 is built from 18 residues. Germline-derived CDR1 and CDR2 are MNHEY and SMNVEV (reference sequence). CDR3 sequence: CASSLRGTSGTNTGELFF. DNA for the CDR3: TGTGCCAGCAGTCTGCGGGGGACTAGCGGTACGAACACCGGGGAGCTGTTTTTT.

As regards this clone: At one boundary the junction diverges from the germline segment, which might be a read error. Additional DNA sequences in this sample encode the identical CDR3. V and J are TRBV12-3 or TRBV12-4 and TRBJ1-5, with TRBD1 identical over 8 bases. This CDR3 has 14 amino acids. The CDR3 bases are TGCGCCAGTAGTCCCCAGGGGGCTTATCAGCCCCAGCATTTT. This sequence encodes CASSPQGAYQPQHF.